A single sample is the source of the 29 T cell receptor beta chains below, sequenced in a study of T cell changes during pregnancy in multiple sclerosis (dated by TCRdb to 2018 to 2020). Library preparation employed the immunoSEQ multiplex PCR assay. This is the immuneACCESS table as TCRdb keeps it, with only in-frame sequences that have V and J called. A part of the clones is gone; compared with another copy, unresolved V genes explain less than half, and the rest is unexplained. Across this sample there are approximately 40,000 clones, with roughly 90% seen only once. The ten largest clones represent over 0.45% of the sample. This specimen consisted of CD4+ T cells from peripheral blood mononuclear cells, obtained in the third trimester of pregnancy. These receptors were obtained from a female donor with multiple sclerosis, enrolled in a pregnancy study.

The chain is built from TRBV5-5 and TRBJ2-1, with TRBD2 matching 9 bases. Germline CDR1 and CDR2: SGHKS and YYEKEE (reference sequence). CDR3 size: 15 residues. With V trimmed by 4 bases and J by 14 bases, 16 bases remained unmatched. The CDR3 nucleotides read TGTGCCAGCAGCGGAACGGTCTATAGCGGGAGTGGAGAGTTCTTC. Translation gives CASSGTVYSGSGEFF.

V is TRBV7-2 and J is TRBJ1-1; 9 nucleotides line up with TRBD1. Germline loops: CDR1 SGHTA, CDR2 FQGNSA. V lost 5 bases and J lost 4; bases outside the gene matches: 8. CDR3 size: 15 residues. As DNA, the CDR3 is TGTGCCAGCAGCCCCGACAGGGGGTTCGGCACTGAAGCTTTCTTT. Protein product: CASSPDRGFGTEAFF.

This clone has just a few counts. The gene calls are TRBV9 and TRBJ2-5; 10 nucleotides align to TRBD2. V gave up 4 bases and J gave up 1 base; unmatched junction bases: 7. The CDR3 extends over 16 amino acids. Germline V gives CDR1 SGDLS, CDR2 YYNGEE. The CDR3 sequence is CASSLEAGGPQETQYF. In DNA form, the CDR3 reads TGTGCCAGCAGCCTCGAAGCGGGAGGGCCCCAAGAGACCCAGTACTTC.

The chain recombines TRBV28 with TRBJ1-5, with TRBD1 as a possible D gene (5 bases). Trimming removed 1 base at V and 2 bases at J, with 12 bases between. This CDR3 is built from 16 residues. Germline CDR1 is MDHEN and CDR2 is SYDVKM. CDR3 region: CASSLFPDSRNQPQHF. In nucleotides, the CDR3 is TGTGCCAGCAGTTTATTCCCAGACAGCCGCAATCAGCCCCAGCATTTT.

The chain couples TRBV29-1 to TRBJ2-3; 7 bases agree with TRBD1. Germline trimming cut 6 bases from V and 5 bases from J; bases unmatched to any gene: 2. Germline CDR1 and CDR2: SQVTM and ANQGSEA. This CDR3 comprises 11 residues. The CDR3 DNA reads TGCAGCGTCCAGGGGGAAGATACGCAGTATTTT. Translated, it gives CSVQGEDTQYF.

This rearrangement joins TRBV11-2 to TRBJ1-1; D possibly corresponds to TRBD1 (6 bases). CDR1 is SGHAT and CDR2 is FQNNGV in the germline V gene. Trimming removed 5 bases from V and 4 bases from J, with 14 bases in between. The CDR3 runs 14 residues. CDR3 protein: CASSRIQGSTEAFF. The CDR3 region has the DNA TGTGCCAGCAGCCGAATACAGGGATCCACTGAAGCTTTCTTT.

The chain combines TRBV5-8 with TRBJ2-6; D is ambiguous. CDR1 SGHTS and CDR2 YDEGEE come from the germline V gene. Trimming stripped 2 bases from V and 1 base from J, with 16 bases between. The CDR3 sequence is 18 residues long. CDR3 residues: CASSFIGFGRSGANVLTF. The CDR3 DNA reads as TGTGCCAGCAGCTTTATCGGGTTTGGCAGATCTGGGGCCAACGTCCTGACTTTC.

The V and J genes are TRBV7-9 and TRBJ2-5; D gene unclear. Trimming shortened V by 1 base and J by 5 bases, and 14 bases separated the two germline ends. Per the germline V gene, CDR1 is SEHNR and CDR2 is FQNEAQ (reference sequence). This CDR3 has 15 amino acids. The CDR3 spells CASSLGVVVEETQYF. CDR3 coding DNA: TGTGCCAGCAGCTTAGGGGTCGTGGTGGAGGAGACCCAGTACTTC.

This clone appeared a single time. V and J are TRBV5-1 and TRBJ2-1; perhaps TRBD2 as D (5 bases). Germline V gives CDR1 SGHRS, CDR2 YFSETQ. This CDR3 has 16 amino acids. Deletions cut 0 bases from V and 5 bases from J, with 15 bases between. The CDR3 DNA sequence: TGCGCCAGCAGCTTGGACTCGGGAACAAGAAACAATGAGCAGTTCTTC. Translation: CASSLDSGTRNNEQFF.

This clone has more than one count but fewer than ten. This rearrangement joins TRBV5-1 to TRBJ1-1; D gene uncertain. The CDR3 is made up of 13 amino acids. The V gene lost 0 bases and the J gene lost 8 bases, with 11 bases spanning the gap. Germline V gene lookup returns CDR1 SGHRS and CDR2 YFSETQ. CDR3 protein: CASSLERMEEAFF. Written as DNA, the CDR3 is TGCGCCAGCAGCTTGGAACGGATGGAGGAAGCTTTCTTT.

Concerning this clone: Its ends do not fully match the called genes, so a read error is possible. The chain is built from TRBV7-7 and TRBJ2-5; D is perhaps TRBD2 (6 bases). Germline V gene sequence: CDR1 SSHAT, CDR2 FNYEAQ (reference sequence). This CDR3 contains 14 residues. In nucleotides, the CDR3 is TGTGCTAGCAGCTTTACTGGAGGGTTAGAGACCCAGTACTTC. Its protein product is CASSFTGGLETQYF. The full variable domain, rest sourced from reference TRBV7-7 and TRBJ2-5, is GAGVSQSPRYKVTKRGQDVTLRCDPISSHATLYWYQQALGQGPEFLTYFNYEAQPDKSGLPSDRFSAERPEGSISTLTIQRTEQRDSAMYRCASSFTGGLETQYFGPGTRLLVL.

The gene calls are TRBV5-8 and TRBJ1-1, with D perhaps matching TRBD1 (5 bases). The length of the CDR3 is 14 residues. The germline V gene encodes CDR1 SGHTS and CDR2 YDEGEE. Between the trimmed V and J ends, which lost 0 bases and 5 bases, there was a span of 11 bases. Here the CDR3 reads CASSLVQGGTEAFF. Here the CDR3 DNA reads TGTGCCAGCAGCTTGGTGCAGGGTGGGACTGAAGCTTTCTTT.

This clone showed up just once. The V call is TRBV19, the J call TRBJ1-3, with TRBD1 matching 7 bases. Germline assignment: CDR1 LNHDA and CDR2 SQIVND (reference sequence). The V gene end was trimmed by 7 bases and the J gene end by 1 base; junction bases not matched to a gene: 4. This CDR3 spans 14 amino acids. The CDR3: CASNLQGSGNTIYF. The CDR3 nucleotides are TGTGCCAGTAATTTACAGGGGTCTGGAAACACCATATATTTT.

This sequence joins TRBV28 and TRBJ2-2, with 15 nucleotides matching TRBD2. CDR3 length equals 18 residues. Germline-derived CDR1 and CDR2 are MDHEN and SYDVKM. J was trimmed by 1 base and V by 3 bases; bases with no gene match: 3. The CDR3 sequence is CASSFLGLAGGNTGELFF. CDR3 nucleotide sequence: TGTGCCAGCAGTTTTTTGGGACTAGCGGGAGGGAACACCGGGGAGCTGTTTTTT.

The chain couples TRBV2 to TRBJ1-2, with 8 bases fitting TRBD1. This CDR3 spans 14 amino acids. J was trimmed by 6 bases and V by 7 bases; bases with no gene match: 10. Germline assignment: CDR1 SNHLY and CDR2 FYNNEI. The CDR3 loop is CASTGDRGENGYTF. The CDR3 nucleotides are TGTGCCAGCACTGGAGACAGGGGCGAAAATGGCTACACCTTC.

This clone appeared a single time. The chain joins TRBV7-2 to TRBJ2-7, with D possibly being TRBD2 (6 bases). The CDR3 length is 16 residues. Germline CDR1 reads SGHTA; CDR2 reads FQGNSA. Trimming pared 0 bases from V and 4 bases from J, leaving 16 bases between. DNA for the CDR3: TGTGCCAGCAGCTTAGCTCTAGGAGGGGCTGGGTACGAGCAGTACTTC. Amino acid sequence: CASSLALGGAGYEQYF.

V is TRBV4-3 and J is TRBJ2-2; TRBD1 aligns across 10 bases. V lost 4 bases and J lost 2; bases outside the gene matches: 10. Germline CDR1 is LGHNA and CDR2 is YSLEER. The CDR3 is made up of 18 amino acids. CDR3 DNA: TGCGCCAGCAGCCGGACAGCCGGGACAGGGGTCAACACCGGGGAGCTGTTTTTT. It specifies CASSRTAGTGVNTGELFF.

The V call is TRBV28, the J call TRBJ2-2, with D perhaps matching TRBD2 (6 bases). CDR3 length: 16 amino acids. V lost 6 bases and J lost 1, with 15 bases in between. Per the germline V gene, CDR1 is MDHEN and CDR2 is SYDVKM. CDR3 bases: TGTGCCAGCAGCTATCCGGGACTCCAGAACACCGGGGAGCTGTTTTTT. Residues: CASSYPGLQNTGELFF.

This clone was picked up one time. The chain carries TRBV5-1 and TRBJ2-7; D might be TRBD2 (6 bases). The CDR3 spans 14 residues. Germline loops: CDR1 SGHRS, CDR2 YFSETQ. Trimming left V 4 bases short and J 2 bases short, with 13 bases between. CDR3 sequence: CASSPGLVAYEQYF. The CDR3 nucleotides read TGCGCCAGCAGCCCGGGACTGGTAGCCTACGAGCAGTACTTC.

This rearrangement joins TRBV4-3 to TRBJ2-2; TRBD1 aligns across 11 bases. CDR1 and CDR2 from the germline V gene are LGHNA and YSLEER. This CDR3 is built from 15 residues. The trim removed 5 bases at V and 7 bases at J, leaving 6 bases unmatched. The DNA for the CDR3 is TGCGCCAGCAGCTTACGGACAGGGGGCAACGGGGAGCTGTTTTTT. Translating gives CASSLRTGGNGELFF.

The DNA of the CDR3 is TGTGCCAGCAGCTTGAAAACAGGGGTAGGAAATAGCAATCAGCCCCAGCATTTT. This sequence encodes CASSLKTGVGNSNQPQHF. The rearrangement links TRBV7-2 to TRBJ1-5; TRBD1 agrees at 7 bases. J lost 0 bases, V lost 3 bases, and 11 bases had no gene match. This CDR3 is 18 amino acids long. CDR1 and CDR2 from the germline V gene are SGHTA and FQGNSA.

The CDR3: CASSQGGQAWETQYF. For the CDR3, the DNA is TGTGCCAGCAGCCAAGGGGGCCAGGCTTGGGAGACCCAGTACTTC. The chain links TRBV14 to TRBJ2-5; a possible D gene is TRBD1 (5 bases). Germline V gene sequence: CDR1 SGHDN, CDR2 FVKESK. The CDR3 length is 15 residues. Trimming removed 1 base from V and 5 bases from J, with 14 bases in between.

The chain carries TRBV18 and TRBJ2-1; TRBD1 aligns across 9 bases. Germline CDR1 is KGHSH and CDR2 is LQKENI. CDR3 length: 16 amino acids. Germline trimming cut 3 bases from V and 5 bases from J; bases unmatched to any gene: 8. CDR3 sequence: CASSPEQGALHNEQFF. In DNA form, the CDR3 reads TGTGCCAGCTCACCGGAACAGGGGGCGCTCCACAATGAGCAGTTCTTC.

The CDR3 DNA follows: TGCGCCAGCCGAGGGGGACAGATCGTTGGAAACGCTGAAGCTTTCTTT. Protein sequence: CASRGGQIVGNAEAFF. The chain combines TRBV5-1 with TRBJ1-1; TRBD1 matches at 7 bases. The length of the CDR3 is 16 residues. CDR1 is SGHRS, CDR2 YFSETQ, per germline. The J segment lost 6 bases and the V segment lost 7 bases, leaving 18 bases of the junction unmatched. Full variable domain (rest looked up from reference TRBV5-1 and TRBJ1-1): KAGVTQTPRYLIKTRGQQVTLSCSPISGHRSVSWYQQTPGQGLQFLFEYFSETQRNKGNFPGRFSGRQFSNSRSEMNVSTLELGDSALYLCASRGGQIVGNAEAFFGQGTRLTVV.

In nucleotides, the CDR3 is TGTGCCAGCAGCCTACCAAGACAGGGAAGCACAGATACGCAGTATTTT. Residues: CASSLPRQGSTDTQYF. The chain uses TRBV5-4 and TRBJ2-3, with TRBD1 identical over 7 bases. V lost 4 bases and J lost 0; bases outside the gene matches: 8. This CDR3 is built from 16 residues. Germline values: CDR1 SGHNT, CDR2 YYREEE (reference sequence).

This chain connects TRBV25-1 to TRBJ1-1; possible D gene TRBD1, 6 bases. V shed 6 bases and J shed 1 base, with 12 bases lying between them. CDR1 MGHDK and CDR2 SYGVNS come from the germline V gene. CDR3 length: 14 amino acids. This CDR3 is CASRVDRQNTEAFF. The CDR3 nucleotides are TGTGCCAGCAGGGTGGACAGACAGAACACTGAAGCTTTCTTT.

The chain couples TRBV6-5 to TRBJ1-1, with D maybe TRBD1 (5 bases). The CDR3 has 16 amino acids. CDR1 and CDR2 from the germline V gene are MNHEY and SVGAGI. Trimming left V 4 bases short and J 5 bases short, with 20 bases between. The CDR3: CASSLAPVPGGTEAFF. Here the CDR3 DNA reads TGTGCCAGCAGTTTAGCCCCCGTCCCCGGGGGGACTGAAGCTTTCTTT.

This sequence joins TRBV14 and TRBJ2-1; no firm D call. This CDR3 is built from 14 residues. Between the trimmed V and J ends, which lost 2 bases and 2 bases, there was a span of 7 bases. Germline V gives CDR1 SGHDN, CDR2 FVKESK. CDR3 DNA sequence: TGTGCCAGCAGCCAAATCCCCACCTACAATGAGCAGTTCTTC. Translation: CASSQIPTYNEQFF. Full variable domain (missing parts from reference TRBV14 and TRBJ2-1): EAGVTQFPSHSVIEKGQTVTLRCDPISGHDNLYWYRRVMGKEIKFLLHFVKESKQDESGMPNNRFLAERTGGTYSTLKVQPAELEDSGVYFCASSQIPTYNEQFFGPGTRLTVL.

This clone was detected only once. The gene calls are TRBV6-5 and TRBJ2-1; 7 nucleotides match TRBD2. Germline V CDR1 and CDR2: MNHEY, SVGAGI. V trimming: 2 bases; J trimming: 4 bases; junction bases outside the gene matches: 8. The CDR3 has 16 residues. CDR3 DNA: TGTGCCAGCAGTTACCCGGCGGGAGTAGGGTACAATGAGCAGTTCTTC. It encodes CASSYPAGVGYNEQFF.